The subject of this entry is one TCR beta chain. Antigen specificity is unknown. The entry originates in a study of monozygotic twins with inflammatory bowel disease. General observations from the study: A single strong clonotype or signal linked to IBD was not supported.

Template-switch reactions added UMIs with a 6-nucleotide sample barcode. From the 5' RACE reads, TCRdb lists one entry per CDR3 protein and no DNA. This table holds 330,000 or so distinct CDR3 sequences. Germline V lookup: CDR1 DFQATT, CDR2 SNEGSKA (reference sequence). The CDR3 totals 15 residues. The chain is built from TRBV20-1 and TRBJ2-7; the D call of TRBD2 rests on TCRdb alone, since no DNA is present to check it. Material for sequencing was blood. This sequence was found in a human donor with ulcerative colitis or Crohn's disease, or a healthy co-twin of an affected twin (not recorded which). Here the CDR3 reads CSARGVSGNSYEQYF.